The clone carrying this T cell receptor beta chain has more than one count but fewer than ten. TCRdb keeps only in-frame clones here, not all; method: immunoSEQ multiplex PCR. Seen here are some 310,000 clones, roughly 89% observed once, and the top ten hold roughly a tenth. The data were taken from a study of blood T cell repertoires in COVID-19. The CDR3 sequence is 13 residues long. CDR1 is SGHVS, CDR2 FQNEAQ, per germline. The trim removed 1 base at V and 11 bases at J, leaving 1 base unmatched. What was sequenced was PBMCs or T cells enriched from blood (not recorded which). The chain joins TRBV7-8 to TRBJ2-1; 11 nucleotides agree with TRBD2. This clonotype was obtained from a woman in her 30s who had recovered from COVID-19. CDR3 protein: CASSLETSGKQFF. In DNA form, the CDR3 reads TGTGCCAGCAGCTTAGAGACTAGCGGGAAGCAGTTCTTC.